This T cell receptor beta chain was recovered during a study of shared clonotypes between healthy human individuals. TCRdb's table, derived via immunoSEQ multiplex PCR, lists solely in-frame clones and lacks some. The table shows approximately 1.4 million clones, with around 98% occurring only once. Germline loops: CDR1 KGHSH, CDR2 LQKENI. The CDR3 covers 14 residues. The J segment lost 6 bases and the V segment lost 4 bases, leaving 7 bases of the junction unmatched. The TCR comes from a man younger than 45 in good health. Specimen: naive CD4+ T cells sorted from blood. As to subset: CD45RA+ positively selected. The gene calls are TRBV18 and TRBJ2-7, with TRBD1 identical over 9 bases. This chain's CDR3 is CASSLSGQGFEQYF. CDR3 nucleotide sequence: TGTGCCAGCTCACTATCGGGACAGGGATTCGAGCAGTACTTC.